Below, 28 T cell receptor beta chains from the same sample are listed, as sequenced in a study of tumor-infiltrating lymphocytes in primary liver carcinoma. Unsorted whole blood served as the source of blood RNA, and germline DNA was extracted as well. The input was about 490 ng total RNA; TCR beta cDNA was made from it with a constant-region primer. For TCR beta, libraries were produced by three nested multiplex PCR rounds using slightly modified ARM-PCR. PCR rounds one and two used TRBV1-TRBV30 forward primers with a C-beta reverse primer for around 10 cycles each. TCRdb re-analysed the multiplex PCR reads in MiXCR, keeping a single row per CDR3 protein. Among roughly 330,000 distinct CDR3 sequences listed, around three fifths were seen once. The sequenced material came from peripheral blood. The receptors here all came from a man aged 35 to 55 with primary liver carcinoma and hepatitis B virus infection.

Turning to this clonotype: At one of its ends the junction is not consistent with the germline gene, which may arise from a read error. V and J are TRBV11-2 and TRBJ1-2; TRBD1 is a possible D gene (5 bases). From germline, CDR1 is SGHAT and CDR2 FQNNGV. The CDR3 runs 14 residues. The DNA for the CDR3 is TGTGACAGCAGCCCGGGGGGAGGGTGCTATGGCTACACCTTC. This codes for CDSSPGGGCYGYTF.

This clonotype showed up many times. The chain carries TRBV6-2 or TRBV6-3 and TRBJ1-1; 8 nucleotides agree with TRBD1. The germline V gene encodes CDR1 MNHEY and CDR2 SVGEGT. With V trimmed by 8 bases and J by 7 bases, 6 bases remained unmatched. This CDR3 contains 12 residues. CDR3 nucleotide sequence: TGTGCCAGCGACAGGGGCTCGTTTGAAGCTTTCTTT. This translates into CASDRGSFEAFF.

There are a few counts of this clonotype. A much larger clone sits a single nucleotide away, making a read error possible. The chain links TRBV4-1 to TRBJ2-1; D might be TRBD2 (8 bases). The CDR3 totals 21 residues. Trimming cost V 3 bases and J 1 base, with 28 bases left between them. Germline CDR1 and CDR2: MGHRA and YSYEKL. CDR3 protein: CASSHDRVSTGGQKSYNEQFF. CDR3 DNA sequence: TGCGCCAGCAGCCACGACAGGGTTTCAACGGGAGGGCAAAAATCCTACAATGAGCAGTTCTTC.

A note on this clonotype: This may be a read error: a much more frequent sequence differs by one nucleotide. The V call is TRBV1, the J call TRBJ2-5. TRBV1 has pseudogene status. The CDR3 has 15 amino acids. The DNA of the CDR3 is TGCACCAGCAACCAAGATAGAAAGGGCCAAGAGACCCAGTACTTC. Protein sequence: CTSNQDRKGQETQYF.

On this clonotype: A much larger clone sits a single nucleotide away, making a read error possible. The V call is TRBV12-3 or TRBV12-4, the J call TRBJ2-2, with TRBD1 identical over 7 bases. V lost 4 bases, J lost 6 bases, and 8 bases stayed unmatched. This CDR3 has 15 amino acids. CDR3 sequence: CASSSQGSEAGELFF. The CDR3 coding sequence is TGTGCCAGCAGTTCACAGGGGTCCGAGGCCGGGGAGCTGTTTTTT.

With respect to this clonotype: One end of the junction varies from germline; a read error may be responsible. The rearrangement uses TRBV4-1 and TRBJ2-7; 11 bases line up with TRBD2. The CDR3 loop spans 14 amino acids. Germline loops: CDR1 MGHRA, CDR2 YSYEKL. The CDR3 region is CSSSASGRTYEQYF. CDR3 sequence (DNA): TGCTCCAGCAGCGCTAGCGGGAGGACCTACGAGCAGTACTTC.

The chain carries TRBV7-9 and TRBJ2-1; D could derive from TRBD1 or TRBD2 (5 bases each). This CDR3 spans 14 amino acids. Germline-derived CDR1 and CDR2 are SEHNR and FQNEAQ (reference sequence). Trimming stripped 8 bases from V and 8 bases from J, with 19 bases between. CDR3 bases: TGTGCCAGCGGGGGTAGCAGGGCGGGTGATGAGCAGTTCTTC. Translating gives CASGGSRAGDEQFF. The whole variable domain, remainder taken from reference TRBV7-9 and TRBJ2-1, is DTGVSQNPRHKITKRGQNVTFRCDPISEHNRLYWYRQTLGQGPEFLTYFQNEAQLEKSRLLSDRFSAERPKGSFSTLEIQRTEQGDSAMYLCASGGSRAGDEQFFGPGTRLTVL.

The rearrangement links TRBV5-1 to TRBJ2-3, with a possible D match to TRBD1 (7 bases). Germline V CDR1 and CDR2: SGHRS, YFSETQ. The V end was cut by 4 bases, the J end by 2 bases, with 11 bases between. CDR3 length equals 14 residues. CDR3 residues: CASSMEGATDTQYF. CDR3 bases: TGCGCCAGCAGCATGGAGGGGGCCACAGATACGCAGTATTTT.

This clonotype was seen a handful of times. One end of the junction does not line up with germline, which may come from a read error. This sequence joins TRBV28 and TRBJ2-4, with TRBD1 matching over 7 bases. The CDR3 runs to 13 residues. Germline V gene sequence: CDR1 MDHEN, CDR2 SYDVKM. DNA of the CDR3: TGTGCCAGCAGCCGACAGGGTAAAAACATTCAGTACTTT. It encodes CASSRQGKNIQYF.

This clonotype has at least ten counts. The DNA for the CDR3 is TGTGCCAGCAGTTACAGGAGGTTCTCTGAAGCTTTCTTT. This translates into CASSYRRFSEAFF. The rearrangement links TRBV6-5 to TRBJ1-1; no reliable D call. Between the trimmed V and J ends, which lost 2 bases and 6 bases, there was a span of 10 bases. Germline lookup yields CDR1 MNHEY and CDR2 SVGAGI. The CDR3 is made up of 13 amino acids.

The V gene is TRBV11-2, the J gene TRBJ1-1, with D hard to call. Germline V gene data show CDR1 as SGHAT and CDR2 as FQNNGV. V lost 5 bases and J lost 12, with 28 bases in between. This CDR3 has 16 residues. The CDR3 loop reads CASSPRLTGPKIGTFF. The CDR3 bases are TGTGCCAGCAGCCCGCGCCTGACTGGGCCGAAGATCGGTACTTTCTTT.

J is TRBJ2-2 and V is TRBV21-1; the DNA was not compared with TRBD2, the D call given in the table. TRBV21-1 is termed a pseudogene. CDR3 length: 16 residues. The CDR3 DNA reads TGTACCAGCAGCAAAGGCCTCGGAGCGGGCACCGGGGAGCTGTTTTTT. It codes for CTSSKGLGAGTGELFF.

The chain combines TRBV28 with TRBJ2-7, with D tentatively TRBD2 (6 bases). V lost 4 bases, J lost 2 bases, and 18 bases lay in between. Per germline, CDR1 MDHEN and CDR2 SYDVKM. The CDR3 consists of 16 residues. The CDR3 sequence is CASSSPGGGATYEQYF. In nucleotides, the CDR3 is TGTGCCAGCAGTTCCCCCGGGGGTGGGGCTACCTACGAGCAGTACTTC.

The chain combines TRBV11-2 with TRBJ2-5; no clear D. The V end lost 1 base, the J end lost 5 bases, and 20 bases lay between the germline ends. The CDR3 runs 17 residues. Germline CDR1 SGHAT, CDR2 FQNNGV. CDR3 sequence reads: CASSLGFAGWPEETQYF. The CDR3 nucleotides are TGTGCCAGCAGCTTAGGGTTCGCTGGATGGCCGGAGGAGACCCAGTACTTC.

As to this clonotype: The CDR3 does not end in the conserved phenylalanine or tryptophan, so this is likely a read error. The V and J genes are TRBV5-5 and TRBJ2-7; D is perhaps TRBD1 (5 bases). Trimming left V 4 bases short and J 4 bases short, with 15 bases between. The CDR3 is made up of 14 amino acids. The V gene's germline CDR1 is SGHKS and CDR2 YYEKEE (reference sequence). The CDR3 spells CASSQSDIPYEQYS. The CDR3, as DNA: TGTGCCAGCAGCCAATCGGACATACCTTACGAGCAGTACTCC.

This clonotype appeared once. A much larger clonotype is one base distant, so this may be a read error. J is TRBJ2-3 and V is TRBV6-6, with 11 bases that match TRBD1. Trimming took 4 bases from V and 0 from J; bases not matched to a gene: 12. This CDR3 is built from 19 residues. Germline CDR1 reads MNHNY; CDR2 reads SVGAGI (reference sequence). CDR3 DNA: TGTGCCAGCAGTTTCTTAGGGACAGGGGGACAGGATAGCACAGATACGCAGTATTTT. Its protein product is CASSFLGTGGQDSTDTQYF.

To note about this clonotype: The junction does not match germline at one end; this may be a read error. V gene TRBV19 combines with J gene TRBJ1-5; no definite D call. Germline V lookup: CDR1 LNHDA, CDR2 SQIVND (reference sequence). The CDR3 has 16 amino acids. CDR3 sequence: CAGSMGNIRPTQPQHF. Here the CDR3 DNA reads TGTGCCGGTAGTATGGGGAACATCCGGCCCACTCAGCCCCAGCATTTT. Looking up the rest from reference TRBV19 and TRBJ1-5 gives the full variable domain: DGGITQSPKYLFRKEGQNVTLSCEQNLNHDAMYWYRQDPGQGLRLIYYSQIVNDFQKGDIAEGYSVSREKKESFPLTVTSAQKNPTAFYLCAGSMGNIRPTQPQHFGDGTRLSIL.

The chain uses TRBV20-1 and TRBJ2-3; 7 positions match TRBD2. The germline V gene encodes CDR1 DFQATT and CDR2 SNEGSKA (reference sequence). The CDR3 loop spans 14 amino acids. V lost 8 bases, J lost 0 bases, and 8 bases stayed unmatched. CDR3 in DNA: TGCAGTCCTGGGTCTAGCGGAAGCACAGATACGCAGTATTTT. The encoded protein is CSPGSSGSTDTQYF.

Note on this clonotype: Likely a read error: the CDR3 ends without its conserved phenylalanine or tryptophan. V gene TRBV6-5 combines with J gene TRBJ2-7; 12 positions agree with TRBD1. The V segment lost 5 bases and the J segment 4 bases; nucleotides outside the gene matches: 9. The CDR3 consists of 16 residues. Germline CDR1 is MNHEY and CDR2 is SVGAGI. CDR3: CASSSPGTGGTYEQYY. DNA of the CDR3: TGTGCCAGCAGTAGCCCCGGGACAGGGGGCACGTACGAGCAGTACTAC.

J is TRBJ2-5 and V is TRBV28; the D is unclear. The CDR3 contains 13 residues. Germline lookup yields CDR1 MDHEN and CDR2 SYDVKM. Trimming removed 3 bases from V and 5 bases from J, with 10 bases in between. CDR3 in amino acids: CASSLQNGETQYF. In DNA form, the CDR3 reads TGTGCCAGCAGTTTGCAGAACGGGGAGACCCAGTACTTC.

About this clonotype: The missing conserved phenylalanine or tryptophan at the end of this CDR3 makes a read error likely. The DNA is omitted, as the CDR3 cannot be located on it reliably, and the CDR3 follows TCRdb's listing. The V call is TRBV11-2, the J call TRBJ2-7; no check of the table's D call, TRBD1, against the DNA was made. Germline CDR1 and CDR2: SGHAT and FQNNGV. Termini included, the CDR3 measures 16 amino acids. CDR3 amino acids: CASSLGPRTGDYEQYY.

Only a few counts were recorded for this clonotype. This sequence joins TRBV6-1 and TRBJ1-1; 8 nucleotides match TRBD1. This CDR3 is 14 amino acids long. Germline V gene sequence: CDR1 MNHNS, CDR2 SASEGT. V lost 11 bases to trimming and J lost 4 bases; unmatched junction nucleotides: 12. In nucleotides, the CDR3 is TGTGCCGGCAATCACGGACAGGGAGGCACTGAAGCTTTCTTT. Translating gives CAGNHGQGGTEAFF.

About this clonotype itself: The junction shows a germline mismatch at one end, possibly a read error. The V call is TRBV11-2, the J call TRBJ2-3; D not resolved. Germline CDR1 and CDR2: SGHAT and FQNNGV. CDR3 length: 16 amino acids. CDR3 DNA: TGTGCCAGCATCTTAGCACTGACGCCAGGCGCAGATACGCAGTATTTT. Its protein is CASILALTPGADTQYF.

Regarding this clonotype: Given a much more abundant clone one base away, this may be a read error. Because it lacks the conserved phenylalanine or tryptophan at the end, this CDR3 is likely a read error. The V call is TRBV6-2 or TRBV6-3, the J call TRBJ2-5; D is unclear. The V gene lost 7 bases and the J gene lost 3 bases, with 9 bases spanning the gap. There are 12 residues in the CDR3. Germline values: CDR1 MNHEY, CDR2 SVGEGT. The CDR3 sequence: CASIGREETQYL. Written as DNA, the CDR3 is TGTGCCAGCATCGGTCGAGAAGAGACCCAGTACTTA.

This clonotype was counted only a few times. This chain joins TRBV4-2 and TRBJ2-5; D is perhaps TRBD1 (7 bases). The V end lost 0 bases, the J end lost 5 bases, and 16 bases lay between the germline ends. This CDR3 is built from 16 residues. Germline V CDR1 and CDR2: LGHNA, YNFKEQ. CDR3 DNA sequence: TGTGCCAGCAGCCAAGAAGGTTCAGGGGGACTGGAGACCCAGTACTTC. It codes for CASSQEGSGGLETQYF.

Concerning this clonotype: At one of its ends the junction is not consistent with the germline gene, which may arise from a read error. The chain recombines TRBV11-2 with TRBJ2-7, with TRBD2 as a possible D gene (6 bases). Germline-derived CDR1 and CDR2 are SGHAT and FQNNGV. CDR3 size: 14 residues. CDR3 sequence reads: CASILVRTTYEQYF. CDR3 sequence (DNA): TGTGCTAGCATCTTAGTTAGGACTACCTACGAGCAGTACTTC. The full variable domain, rest sourced from reference TRBV11-2 and TRBJ2-7, is EAGVAQSPRYKIIEKRQSVAFWCNPISGHATLYWYQQILGQGPKLLIQFQNNGVVDDSQLPKDRFSAERLKGVDSTLKIQPAKLEDSAVYLCASILVRTTYEQYFGPGTRLTVT.

Remarks on this clonotype: A much bigger clone sits one base away, suggesting this may be a read error. This chain uses TRBV14 with TRBJ2-7; D uncertain. V gave up 0 bases and J gave up 8 bases, with 11 bases separating them. The length of the CDR3 is 13 residues. From germline, CDR1 is SGHDN and CDR2 FVKESK. The CDR3 bases are TGTGCCAGCAGCCAAGAAATCGATGGAAAGCAGTACTTC. It encodes CASSQEIDGKQYF.

As concerns this clonotype: This may come from a read error, since a much larger clone is one base off. The gene calls are TRBV6-5 and TRBJ1-1; no definite D call. The CDR3 consists of 13 residues. Germline assignment: CDR1 MNHEY and CDR2 SVGAGI. The V and J ends lost 2 bases and 6 bases respectively, with 10 bases between them. The CDR3 DNA is TGTGCCAGCAGTTACCCGAGAGGAGCTGAAGCTTTCTTT. It specifies CASSYPRGAEAFF.